The text below deals with one TCR beta chain. CDR3 size: 17 residues. V shed 3 bases, J shed 4 bases, and the junction held 13 bases outside the gene matches. Germline V gene lookup returns CDR1 MNHNS and CDR2 SASEGT. CD45RO-negative, CCR7-positively selected cells formed the naive CD8 fraction, excluding terminally differentiated effector memory CD45RA+ cells. The healthy adult donors were HIV-negative and reported no recent acute infections or vaccinations. This record belongs to a study of shared clonotypes between healthy human individuals. Clones were read by immunoSEQ multiplex PCR, and TCRdb kept only the in-frame ones, dropping some. The sample includes around 1.9 million clones, 93% of them seen just once.

The sequence came from a man younger than 35 in good health. Some clones in this sample may be carry-over from other donors' samples. The J gene is TRBJ1-2, the V gene TRBV6-1; 8 bases match TRBD1. Source material: naive CD8+ T cells from PBMCs. CDR3 protein: CASSDDRQGPAGYGYTF. Written as DNA, the CDR3 is TGTGCCAGCAGTGACGATCGACAGGGGCCGGCGGGCTATGGCTACACCTTC.